This T cell receptor (beta chain) was retrieved from a study of blood T cells in healthy people across ages. Background on the study: Using template switching, researchers captured about one barcoded beta molecule for each two T cells.

Findings and limits, study-wide: Unsorted PBMCs ruled out conclusive naive versus antigen-experienced comparison.

On this clonotype itself: Its antigen is not identified.

V lost 2 bases and J lost 8, with 10 bases in between. The CDR3 has 13 residues. Germline assignment: CDR1 LGHDT and CDR2 YNNKEL (reference sequence). A second PCR of 7 to 11 cycles used a sample-barcoded 5' primer and a J-beta primer mix. TCRdb reanalysed the 5' RACE reads using MiXCR and keeps one entry per CDR3 protein. The sample holds about 1.4 million distinct CDR3 sequences, 45% to 70% seen once. Drawn from each donor were ten milliliters of peripheral blood. The specimen was blood. The chain uses TRBV3-1 and TRBJ2-4; the D gene could be TRBD1 or TRBD2 (6 bases each). This sequence was found in a man aged 18 to 30 in good health. The CDR3 DNA reads TGTGCCAGCAGCCAACAGGGGAGGTACATTCAGTACTTC. This codes for CASSQQGRYIQYF. The whole variable domain, filled in from reference TRBV3-1 and TRBJ2-4, reads DTAVSQTPKYLVTQMGNDKSIKCEQNLGHDTMYWYKQDSKKFLKIMFSYNNKELIINETVPNRFSPKSPDKAHLNLHINSLELGDSAVYFCASSQQGRYIQYFGAGTRLSVL.